This TCR beta chain appears in the sequencing data of a study of blood T cell repertoires in COVID-19. The overall study: Sites across the United States, Italy and Spain contributed samples from acute and convalescent COVID-19. PBMCs, B-cell-depleted T cells, or T cells were the source of the cDNA or gDNA that made up the material.

As processed by the authors: Amplified reference gene primers provided the basis for estimating nucleated cell counts. Sequenced by immunoSEQ multiplex PCR; TCRdb stores in-frame clones only, minus some. V and J calls and clone size are as listed in that table; D and trimming were resolved from the DNA. The sample lists more than 150,000 clones, 70% to 90% occurring once. Trimming removed 7 bases from V and 4 bases from J, with 18 bases in between. The CDR3 sequence is 15 residues long. Germline CDR1 is MDHEN and CDR2 is SYDVKM. This receptor was obtained from a man between 65 and 79 years old with active or convalescent COVID-19. Sequencing input: peripheral blood. This chain links TRBV28 with TRBJ2-3; D may be TRBD2 (7 bases). The CDR3 here is CASTLRGEGADTQYF. The CDR3 DNA sequence: TGTGCCAGCACCCTACGGGGGGAGGGGGCAGATACGCAGTATTTT.